These T cell receptor beta chains were read from a single sample in a study of metastatic and nonmetastatic thyroid tumors. TCRdb re-processed the PCR reads through MiXCR. The data hold more than 40,000 clones, with 20% to 25% observed a single time. The sequencing sample was made of tumor tissue. The receptors were sampled from a female donor with papillary thyroid cancer or a benign thyroid nodule (not recorded which). Some clones in this sample may be carry-over from other donors' samples. The CDR3 runs from the conserved cysteine through the conserved F or W. Fields, in order: D gene, J gene, clone size, V gene, CDR3 DNA, CDR3 protein. D genes are given only for firm matches. Size tells how often a clone was seen (once, few, many) or the class of an expanded clone, and some rows leave it out.

.,TRBJ2-3,few,TRBV20-1,TGCAGTGCTAGGATACCGCTAGCGACTAGCACAGATACGCAGTATTTT,CSARIPLATSTDTQYF
.,TRBJ2-7,medium-sized,TRBV19,TGTGCCAGTAGTACCGAGAGACGGGAGCAGTACTTC,CASSTERREQYF
.,TRBJ2-1,many,TRBV3-1,TGTGCCAGCAGCCATTGGCTAGTCAAGGGTGAGCAGTTCTTC,CASSHWLVKGEQFF
.,TRBJ1-2,few,TRBV11-2,TGTGCCAGCAGCTTAGACAGGGGTGGGGAACTCTACACCTTC,CASSLDRGGELYTF
.,TRBJ2-2,.,TRBV6-1,TGTGCCAGCAGCCAGGTGCGTGGGGAGCTGTTTTTT,CASSQVRGELFF
.,TRBJ1-1,few,TRBV20-1,TGCAGTGCTCGACACAGGGACGGTGCGGGTGAAGCTTTCTTT,CSARHRDGAGEAFF
TRBD1,TRBJ1-2,few,TRBV20-1,TGCAGTGCTAGAGTAGGGGGCGACTATGGCTACACCTTC,CSARVGGDYGYTF
.,TRBJ2-3,.,TRBV11-2,TGTGCCAGCAGCTTCGTCCCCACAGATACGCAGTATTTT,CASSFVPTDTQYF
TRBD1,TRBJ2-5,.,TRBV20-1,TGCAGTGCTAGCCTGACAGGGGTGGAGGACCAGTACTTC,CSASLTGVEDQYF
TRBD1,TRBJ1-6,few,TRBV12-3/TRBV12-4,TGTGCCAGCAGTTTACAGGGGGCTTCACCCCTCCACTTT,CASSLQGASPLHF
TRBD1,TRBJ1-5,few,TRBV19,TGTGCCAGTAGTCGTCAGGGGGATCAGCCCCAGCATTTT,CASSRQGDQPQHF
.,TRBJ2-1,many,TRBV11-1,TGTGCCAGCAGCTTAGGTCCAGCTAATGAGCAGTTCTTC,CASSLGPANEQFF
.,TRBJ1-2,.,TRBV20-1,TGCAGTGCTTACAGGAGGACGGACTATGGCTACACCTTC,CSAYRRTDYGYTF
TRBD1,TRBJ1-2,many,TRBV6-1,TGTGCCAGCACCCTATTGACAGGGCCTTCCTATGGCTACACCTTC,CASTLLTGPSYGYTF
TRBD1,TRBJ2-5,few,TRBV24-1,TGTGCCACCAGTGAGGGGGCAGGGGGCCAGGTGGAGACCCAGTACTTC,CATSEGAGGQVETQYF
.,TRBJ2-3,.,TRBV9,TGTGCCAGCAGCTCCCCCTGGGGAGATACGCAGTATTTT,CASSSPWGDTQYF
.,TRBJ1-2,.,TRBV20-1,TGCAGTGCAAATCCCCCGGGACAAGACTATGGCTACACCTTC,CSANPPGQDYGYTF
.,TRBJ2-1,.,TRBV24-1,TGTGCCACCAGTGGAGGGCCAGGCTCCTACAATGAGCAGTTCTTC,CATSGGPGSYNEQFF
.,TRBJ1-1,many,TRBV19,TGTGCCAGTAGTATTCTCAGGGCTAGTGGCACTGAAGCTTTCTTT,CASSILRASGTEAFF
.,TRBJ1-2,few,TRBV7-9,TGTGCCAGCAGCTTAGTGCGGTATGGCTACACCTTC,CASSLVRYGYTF
.,TRBJ2-5,.,TRBV10-2,TGCGCCAGCAGTGATTACGGACAAGAGACCCAGTACTTC,CASSDYGQETQYF
.,TRBJ1-5,.,TRBV28,TGTGCCAGCACGAGGGGATGGGGCAATCAGCCCCAGCATTTT,CASTRGWGNQPQHF
TRBD1,TRBJ2-7,few,TRBV6-1,TGTGCCAGCGGAAGGACAGGCGGGGAGCAGTACTTC,CASGRTGGEQYF
.,TRBJ1-3,.,TRBV6-4,TGTACCACCAGGGCTCGAACATACTCTGGAAACACCATATATTTT,CTTRARTYSGNTIYF
.,TRBJ2-7,.,TRBV6-1,TGTGCCAGCAGTGACCCAGAGGGCTCCCCCCCTCAGTGCTTC,CASSDPEGSPPQCF
.,TRBJ2-7,.,TRBV28,TGTGCCAGCAGCCCCGGGACTGACAGGGTAAGAGAGCAGTACTTC,CASSPGTDRVREQYF
.,TRBJ2-3,many,TRBV29-1,TGCAGCGTTGAAGATTTTGGCGCAGGCACGCAGTATTTT,CSVEDFGAGTQYF
TRBD1,TRBJ1-1,many,TRBV5-1,TGCGCCAGCAGCTTAGGGGGGACAGGGATCACTGAAGCTTTCTTT,CASSLGGTGITEAFF
TRBD2,TRBJ2-7,many,TRBV7-9,TGTGCCAGCAGCTTACTAGCGGAGGGCTACGAGCAGTACTTC,CASSLLAEGYEQYF
.,TRBJ1-2,few,TRBV6-1,TGTGCCAGCAGTGATGTCTTCCCCTATGGCTACACCTTC,CASSDVFPYGYTF
TRBD1,TRBJ2-1,.,TRBV3-1,TGTGCCAGCAGAGACAGGGGGCATGAGCAGTTCTTC,CASRDRGHEQFF
.,TRBJ2-7,few,TRBV13,TGTGCCACCCAACTTCGTACGGGGCCCTCGGGGTACGAGCAGTACTTC,CATQLRTGPSGYEQYF
TRBD2,TRBJ2-3,many,TRBV20-1,TGCAGTGCGCTACTTTGGGTGGGGGAGGGTGATACGCAGTATTTT,CSALLWVGEGDTQYF
.,TRBJ2-1,.,TRBV7-8,TGTGCCAGCAGCCACAACAGGGCAAATGAGCAGTTCTTC,CASSHNRANEQFF
TRBD2,TRBJ2-7,few,TRBV6-1,TGTGCCAGCAGTGTTACTAGCGGGAGTTCCGAGCCGTACTTC,CASSVTSGSSEPYF
.,TRBJ1-3,many,TRBV19,TGTGCCAGTAGCACATCAGGGCCCTCTGGAAACACCATATATTTT,CASSTSGPSGNTIYF
TRBD1,TRBJ2-7,.,TRBV20-1,TGCAGTGCTAGGCCGGGACAGTGGACCTACGATCAGTACTTC,CSARPGQWTYDQYF
.,TRBJ1-6,many,TRBV10-3,TGTGCCATCAGGGACACAATTTCTAATTCACCCCTCCACTTT,CAIRDTISNSPLHF
.,TRBJ2-7,.,TRBV7-3,TGTGCCAGCAGCTATTTACCGGGGAACGAGCAGTACTTC,CASSYLPGNEQYF
.,TRBJ2-1,many,TRBV10-3,TGTGCCACGACGAGCGGCGGTGAGCAGTTCTTC,CATTSGGEQFF
TRBD2,TRBJ2-3,few,TRBV6-1,TGTGCCAGCAGTGAAGGCGGGGGGGCAGATACGCAGTATTTT,CASSEGGGADTQYF
TRBD1,TRBJ2-3,many,TRBV6-4,TGTGCCAGCAGTGACTCGACAGGGGCAGATACGCAGTATTTT,CASSDSTGADTQYF
TRBD1,TRBJ2-1,many,TRBV29-1,TGCAGCGCCGGACAGGGGGGCAATGAGCAGTTCTTC,CSAGQGGNEQFF
.,TRBJ1-2,few,TRBV19,TGTGCCAGCCGTCGGGACGAAGCTAACTATGGCTACACCTTC,CASRRDEANYGYTF
TRBD1,TRBJ2-7,.,TRBV12-3/TRBV12-4,TGTGCCAGCAGTTTAGGAGGAACCGGGACAGGGCTCTACGAGCAGTACTTC,CASSLGGTGTGLYEQYF
.,TRBJ1-2,few,TRBV27,TGTGCCAGCAGAAGTGACACCTTGGGGGACTATGGCTACACCTTC,CASRSDTLGDYGYTF
TRBD1,TRBJ2-7,few,TRBV5-4,TGTGCCAGCAGCGCGGACAGGGGGCCCTCCTACGAGCAGTACTTC,CASSADRGPSYEQYF
TRBD1,TRBJ1-1,many,TRBV6-1,TGTGCCAGCAGGACAGGGAGCAACACTGAAGCTTTCTTT,CASRTGSNTEAFF
.,TRBJ2-5,.,TRBV15,TGTGTCACCAGCAGAGGTCGCGGGCAGACCCAGTACTTC,CVTSRGRGQTQYF
.,TRBJ1-1,.,TRBV6-1,TGTTCCAGCAGAACGACATGGAGGGCTGAAGCTTTCTTT,CSSRTTWRAEAFF
.,TRBJ1-6,.,TRBV6-1,TGTGCCAGCACTCATCGGGGTACGACAACCCTCCACTTT,CASTHRGTTTLHF